These 30 T cell receptor delta chains originate from one sample sequenced in a study of γδ T cells in repeated Plasmodium falciparum infection. Bulk repertoires came from Vgamma9/Vdelta2+ or Vdelta2-negative gammadelta T cells flow-sorted from PBMC. TCRdb used CATT to re-call clones from the multiplex PCR reads. The sample consists of roughly 93,000 delta-chain clones, 1.4% of them appearing once. The sample comprised gamma-delta T cells from blood. The receptors come from a pool of human donors (malaria-infected and uninfected, not separated).

This clone has a handful of counts. This likely stems from a read error, as it lies one base from a far larger clone. The sample carries other DNA sequences with the same CDR3. No J gene was called, and the V gene is TRDV2; the table's TRDD3 call for D was not verified on the DNA. CDR1 is GEAIGNYY and CDR2 is EKD in the germline V gene. The CDR3 has 21 residues. The CDR3 protein is CACDTECTGGYNGGYTDKLIF. The DNA for the CDR3 is TGTGCCTGTGACACCGAATGCACTGGGGGATACAACGGAGGGTACACCGATAAGCTCATCTTT.

With respect to this clone: The amino acid sequence in TCRdb belongs to a much larger clone and departs from this DNA's translation at residue 17, likely a sequencing read error; the sequence shown is translated from the DNA. The CDR3 DNA reads as TGTGCCTGTGACCTTTACTGGGGGGTGCAATTCTGGGACACCCGACAGGTGTTTTTC. It is translated as CACDLYWGVQFWDTRQVFF. The J gene is uncalled and the V gene is TRDV2; the table's D call of TRDD3 was not tested on the DNA. The CDR3 is made up of 19 amino acids. Per the germline V gene, CDR1 is GEAIGNYY and CDR2 is EKD.

Concerning this clone: A far larger clone differs by one base, so this is likely a read error. Additional DNA sequences in this sample encode the identical CDR3. V gene TRDV1 combines with J gene TRDJ1, with 7 bases fitting TRDD3. The J gene is absent in TCRdb and was assigned here via DNA matching to germline. Per germline, CDR1 TSWWSYY and CDR2 QGS. The CDR3 totals 24 residues. V trimming: 1 base; J trimming: 1 base; junction bases outside the gene matches: 30. Written as DNA, the CDR3 is TGTGCTCTTGGGGAACCTGCCTTGTTTCACTGGGGTCGGTCAAGACCTTATGTCACCGATAAACTCATCTTT. Translated: CALGEPALFHWGRSRPYVTDKLIF.

Of note for this clone: This is likely an artifact of a read error, given a far larger clone one base away. Other DNA variants within this sample encode the same CDR3. The chain joins TRDV1 to TRDJ1, with 12 positions matching TRDD3. TCRdb supplies no J gene; here it was assigned by aligning the nucleotide sequence to germline. J was trimmed by 2 bases and V by 5 bases; bases with no gene match: 27. CDR3 length equals 23 residues. The germline gives CDR1 TSWWSYY, CDR2 QGS. CDR3 in amino acids: CALGRRVVTRKLGDTPSTDKLIF. DNA for the CDR3: TGTGCTCTTGGGAGGAGGGTAGTTACCCGAAAACTGGGGGATACTCCCAGTACCGATAAACTCATCTTT.

About this clone: The translation of this DNA and the TCRdb protein of a much larger clone differ at residue 16, probably owing to a read error; the protein shown here is translated from the DNA. CDR3 sequence: CACDNRYWGIRWSTDELIF. The CDR3 DNA is TGTGCCTGTGACAACCGTTACTGGGGGATACGTTGGTCCACCGATGAACTCATCTTT. The chain joins TRDV2 to TRDJ1; 13 nucleotides match TRDD3. TCRdb carries no J gene annotation; the J gene was assigned here by matching the DNA with germline. Looked up from germline, CDR1 is GEAIGNYY and CDR2 is EKD. The CDR3 runs to 19 residues.

Of note for this clone: The protein held in TCRdb is that of a much larger clone and does not match this DNA's translation at residue 17, likely because of a read error; the protein shown is translated from the DNA. The rearrangement uses TRDV1 and TRDJ1; TRDD3 matches at 9 bases. TCRdb offers no J gene call, so here the DNA was matched to germline to obtain one. Germline CDR1 is TSWWSYY and CDR2 is QGS. This CDR3 is built from 20 residues. The CDR3 sequence is CALGERLAALGDKYTDRLIF. The CDR3 DNA sequence: TGTGCTCTTGGGGAACGGTTGGCTGCACTGGGGGACAAGTACACCGATAGACTCATCTTT.

Notes on this clone: A read error is likely here: a far larger clone is one base away. The same CDR3 arises from other DNA sequences in this sample as well. No J gene was called, and the V gene is TRDV1; the tabulated D call, TRDD3, remains unverified against the DNA. The germline CDR1 and CDR2 sequences are TSWWSYY and QGS. The length of the CDR3 is 15 residues. The CDR3 nucleotides are TGTGCTCTTGGGGGCCCCTACACGGACACCGATAAGCTCATCTTT. It is translated as CALGGPYTDTDKLIF.

This clone was seen only a few times. TCRdb shows a much larger clone's protein in place of this DNA's translation, and the two differ at residue 6, likely through a read error; the protein shown is translated from the DNA. This chain uses TRDV1 with TRDJ1; 13 bases align to TRDD3. Germline V gene data show CDR1 as TSWWSYY and CDR2 as QGS. The CDR3 is 21 amino acids. Trimming removed 9 bases from V and 5 bases from J; junction bases left unmatched: 27. CDR3 region: CALRVPPTIVTGGYATDKLIF. The DNA of the CDR3 is TGTGCTCTGCGGGTCCCTCCTACGATAGTAACTGGGGGATACGCAACTGATAAACTCATCTTT.

Regarding this clone: TCRdb's listed protein matches a much larger clone and diverges from this DNA's translation at residue 9, likely through a read error; the protein shown comes from the DNA. The V gene is TRDV1, the J gene TRDJ1; tentatively, D is TRDD3 (6 bases). The J gene, missing from TCRdb, was assigned here through DNA to germline matching. This CDR3 spans 19 amino acids. Trimming cost V 0 bases and J 0 bases, with 20 bases left between them. Germline lookup yields CDR1 TSWWSYY and CDR2 QGS. The DNA for the CDR3 is TGTGCTCTTGGGGAACTCCTACCTCCGGGGGACGTGTACACCGATAAACTCATCTTT. Amino acid sequence: CALGELLPPGDVYTDKLIF.

This clone has ten or more counts. V gene TRDV1 combines with J gene TRDJ1; the match to TRDD3 covers 9 bases. The germline CDR1 and CDR2 sequences are TSWWSYY and QGS. Unmatched junction bases numbered 15, after V lost 1 base and J lost 0 bases. The CDR3 has 20 residues. CDR3 protein: CALGEPLGMTGGPYTDKLIF. The CDR3 DNA reads as TGTGCTCTTGGGGAACCCCTTGGGATGACTGGGGGACCGTACACCGATAAACTCATCTTT.

In this sample, this clone turned up many times. TCRdb records a much larger clone's protein for this DNA, with a difference at residue 10 that likely arises from a read error; the protein given is the translation of the DNA. This chain uses TRDV1 with TRDJ1; tentative D call: TRDD3 (6 bases). V was clipped by 0 bases and J by 0 bases, with 23 bases between them. This CDR3 is built from 20 residues. Germline V gene sequence: CDR1 TSWWSYY, CDR2 QGS. The CDR3 is CALGELRWWEIRQYTDKLIF. CDR3 DNA sequence: TGTGCTCTTGGGGAACTTCGGTGGTGGGAGATACGCCAGTACACCGATAAACTCATCTTT.

This clone was seen a handful of times. TCRdb's listed protein matches a much larger clone and diverges from this DNA's translation at residue 10, likely through a read error; the protein shown comes from the DNA. The rearrangement uses TRDV1 and TRDJ1, with TRDD3 identical over 8 bases. This CDR3 has 25 amino acids. Germline V gene lookup returns CDR1 TSWWSYY and CDR2 QGS. V lost 3 bases and J lost 0; bases outside the gene matches: 33. The CDR3 DNA reads as TGTGCTCTTGGGGACCTACGGCCTTCCCAAACCTACTGGGGGTCTCCCCGCGTGAACACCGATAAACTCATCTTT. Its translation is CALGDLRPSQTYWGSPRVNTDKLIF.

Worth noting for this clone: With only one base between it and a far larger clone, this is likely a read error. Additional DNA sequences in this sample encode the identical CDR3. There is no J gene call, but TRDV1 is given as the V gene; TRDD3 reflects the table's D call only, with no check against the DNA. The CDR3 length is 22 residues. Germline V gene sequence: CDR1 TSWWSYY, CDR2 QGS. This chain's CDR3 is CALGELGRPSYVTGSPGDKLIF. As DNA, the CDR3 is TGTGCTCTTGGGGAACTGGGGAGGCCTTCCTACGTGACTGGGAGCCCTGGCGATAAGCTCATCTTT.

This clone came up many times. The protein held in TCRdb is that of a much larger clone and does not match this DNA's translation at residue 10, likely because of a read error; the protein shown is translated from the DNA. The chain links TRDV2 to TRDJ1, with 9 positions matching TRDD3. The CDR3 loop spans 16 amino acids. Germline V gives CDR1 GEAIGNYY, CDR2 EKD. The V and J ends lost 3 bases and 1 base, in that order; junction bases with no gene match: 8. CDR3 residues: CACDGLGELCTDKLIF. CDR3 sequence (DNA): TGTGCCTGTGACGGACTGGGGGAGCTGTGCACCGATAAACTCATCTTT.

At least ten counts were recorded for this clone. At the DNA level, this CDR3 is encoded by other sequences in the same sample as well. The V gene is TRDV1, the J gene TRDJ1; D assignment may be TRDD2 or TRDD3 (8 bases each). Germline values: CDR1 TSWWSYY, CDR2 QGS. CDR3 length: 24 residues. V was clipped by 0 bases and J by 0 bases, with 35 bases between them. CDR3 amino acids: CALGELKGLPTLYWGVPYTDKLIF. The CDR3 nucleotides are TGTGCTCTTGGGGAACTGAAAGGACTTCCTACCCTGTACTGGGGGGTCCCGTACACCGATAAACTCATCTTT.

The sample holds a few counts of this clone. TCRdb attributes to this sequence the protein of a much larger clone, which differs from the DNA translation at residue 10; a read error is likely, and the protein displayed is translated from the DNA. This sequence joins TRDV2 and TRDJ3; 10 positions match TRDD3. TCRdb does not report a J gene; here it was assigned by matching the DNA to germline references. Trimming took 1 base from V and 2 from J; bases not matched to a gene: 4. CDR3 length equals 18 residues. Looked up from germline, CDR1 is GEAIGNYY and CDR2 is EKD. The CDR3 region has the DNA TGTGCCTGTGACACGGGGGGATACGGCCCCTGGGACACCCGACAGATGTTTTTC. It codes for CACDTGGYGPWDTRQMFF.

This clone turned up a few times. The protein that TCRdb holds for this DNA derives from a much larger clone and differs from the translated DNA at residue 12, which likely indicates a read error; the protein shown here is translated from the DNA. The rearrangement links TRDV1 to TRDJ1; TRDD3 agrees at 8 bases. The J gene, absent from TCRdb, was called here by matching the DNA to germline. Germline CDR1 reads TSWWSYY; CDR2 reads QGS. This CDR3 comprises 16 residues. The CDR3 DNA sequence: TGTGCTCTTGGGGAATTTGGGGGATCCTACACCGGTAAACTCATCTTT. Protein sequence: CALGEFGGSYTGKLIF.

The gene calls are TRDV1 and TRDJ1, with TRDD3 matching 8 bases. Germline matching of the DNA provided the J gene here, since TCRdb leaves it blank. The CDR3 is 16 amino acids. Trimming removed 6 bases from V and 0 bases from J; junction bases left unmatched: 9. CDR1 and CDR2 from the germline V gene are TSWWSYY and QGS. CDR3 sequence (DNA): TGTGCTCTTGGTTACTGGGGGGGTGCGTACACCGATAAACTCATCTTT. This codes for CALGYWGGAYTDKLIF.

This clone appeared many times. The protein held in TCRdb is that of a much larger clone and does not match this DNA's translation at residue 4, likely because of a read error; the protein shown is translated from the DNA. The chain recombines TRDV1 with TRDJ1; tentatively, D is TRDD3 (5 bases). TCRdb carries no J gene annotation; the J gene was assigned here by matching the DNA with germline. The CDR3 runs 18 residues. The germline CDR1 and CDR2 sequences are TSWWSYY and QGS. CDR3 sequence: CALEEQPRLGLYTDKLIF. The CDR3 DNA reads as TGTGCTCTTGAGGAACAGCCTAGGCTGGGTTTGTACACCGATAAACTCATCTTT.

With respect to this clone: A read error likely explains this, since a far larger clone differs by one base. The same CDR3 can be traced to other DNA sequences in this sample. This rearrangement joins TRDV2 to TRDJ1; D gene uncertain. TCRdb does not report a J gene; here it was assigned by matching the DNA to germline references. In germline, CDR1 is GEAIGNYY, CDR2 EKD. The CDR3 runs to 14 residues. The CDR3 DNA is TGCGCCTGTGACTCTCGATCTTACACCGATAAACTCATCTTT. Translation gives CACDSRSYTDKLIF.

This clone came up many times. The protein in TCRdb stems from a much larger clone and differs at residue 10 from this DNA's translation, likely a read error; here the protein is translated from the DNA. The chain recombines TRDV1 with TRDJ1; TRDD3 agrees at 10 bases. V was pared by 0 bases and J by 4 bases, with 20 bases of the junction left unmatched. The length of the CDR3 is 21 residues. Germline assignment: CDR1 TSWWSYY and CDR2 QGS. CDR3 in DNA: TGTGCTCTTGGGGAACTCGGTCCTACAGGGCTACTGGGGGATTGGTGCGATAAACTCATCTTT. It specifies CALGELGPTGLLGDWCDKLIF.

With respect to this clone: This likely came from a read error, as a far larger clone is one base away. Other DNA sequences from this sample encode an identical CDR3 as well. For the V gene the call is TRDV1; the J gene has no call; whether TRDD2, the table's D call, matches the DNA was not checked. The length of the CDR3 is 21 residues. Germline loops: CDR1 TSWWSYY, CDR2 QGS. The CDR3 nucleotides are TGTGCTCTTGGGGTCTCGCCTTCCTACGTAGTACTGGCCGAGTACACCGATAAACTTATCTTT. This sequence encodes CALGVSPSYVVLAEYTDKLIF.

Comment on this clone: A far larger clone is one base from this, pointing to a likely read error. Other DNA sequences in the same sample also yield this CDR3. V gene assignment gives TRDV2, but the J gene was left uncalled; the DNA was not used to check the table's D call, TRDD3. This CDR3 has 19 residues. In germline, CDR1 is GEAIGNYY, CDR2 EKD. CDR3 in amino acids: CACDTGERGGYGYTDKLIF. CDR3 coding DNA: TGTGCCTGTGACACCGGAGAGAGAGGGGGATACGGGTACACCGATAAGCTCATCTTT.

Worth noting for this clone: TCRdb attributes to this sequence the protein of a much larger clone, which differs from the DNA translation at residue 10; a read error is likely, and the protein displayed is translated from the DNA. V is TRDV1 and J is TRDJ1, with D unresolved. As TCRdb names no J gene, one was assigned here on the basis of a DNA match to germline. The germline gives CDR1 TSWWSYY, CDR2 QGS. Trimming pared 1 base from V and 0 bases from J, leaving 27 bases between. The CDR3 totals 21 residues. The CDR3 spells CALGEPIRIFYGVSYTDKLIF. Here the CDR3 DNA reads TGTGCTCTTGGGGAACCGATCCGAATTTTCTACGGGGTCTCGTACACCGATAAACTCATCTTT.

This clone was detected only a few times. TCRdb shows a much larger clone's protein in place of this DNA's translation, and the two differ at residue 3, likely through a read error; the protein shown is translated from the DNA. V and J are TRDV2 and TRDJ1, with D possibly being TRDD3 (6 bases). TCRdb gives no J gene; it was assigned here by matching the DNA to germline. Germline V gene sequence: CDR1 GEAIGNYY, CDR2 EKD. The CDR3 spans 17 residues. This CDR3 reads CAYDNPGAPGDTDKLIF. Written as DNA, the CDR3 is TGTGCCTATGACAACCCTGGGGCCCCAGGAGACACCGATAAACTCATCTTT.

This clone was seen more than once but under ten times. This sequence is one base from a far larger clone and is likely a read error. The sample holds other DNA sequences that translate to the same CDR3. This sequence joins TRDV1 and TRDJ1, with a weak D call TRDD3 (5 bases). The J gene was not available in TCRdb and was assigned here by matching the DNA to germline segments. This CDR3 has 15 residues. Germline CDR1 TSWWSYY, CDR2 QGS. The germline V and J ends were trimmed by 4 bases and 7 bases, with 19 bases remaining between them. CDR3 in DNA: TGTGCTCTTGGGGTAGACAGGGGGCCGCGGACTAAACTCATCTTT. This encodes CALGVDRGPRTKLIF.

Worth noting for this clone: The translation of this DNA and the TCRdb protein of a much larger clone differ at residue 17, probably owing to a read error; the protein shown here is translated from the DNA. The V call is TRDV1, the J call TRDJ1, with TRDD3 matching over 12 bases. TCRdb does not report a J gene; here it was assigned by matching the DNA to germline references. This CDR3 spans 22 amino acids. CDR1 is TSWWSYY, CDR2 QGS, per germline. V was clipped by 0 bases and J by 3 bases; unmatched bases: 20. The CDR3 DNA is TGTGCTCTTGGGGAACTCCCAACCTGGAAGCTGGGGGATACGCCGTACGCCGATAAACTCATCTTT. Amino acids: CALGELPTWKLGDTPYADKLIF.

In regard to this clone: The protein recorded in TCRdb matches a much larger clone and deviates from this DNA's translation at residue 22, suggesting a read error; the protein here is obtained by translating the DNA. The chain has TRDV1 and TRDJ1; 13 bases are a match to TRDD3. This CDR3 comprises 25 residues. Germline lookup yields CDR1 TSWWSYY and CDR2 QGS. The CDR3 protein is CALGVPFPALSYFTGGYEYTDELIF. In DNA, the CDR3 is TGTGCTCTTGGGGTCCCATTCCCCGCCCTTTCCTACTTTACTGGGGGATACGAATACACCGATGAACTCATCTTT.

This clone was seen a handful of times. The TCRdb record carries a much larger clone's protein, which differs from this DNA's translation at residue 16; a read error is the likely cause, and the protein listed here is the DNA translation. The V and J genes are TRDV1 and TRDJ1; 8 bases map to TRDD3. The germline V gene has CDR1 TSWWSYY and CDR2 QGS. This CDR3 is built from 17 residues. CDR3 residues: CALRDYSSYWGVRQLTF. The CDR3 nucleotides are TGTGCTCTTCGGGATTATTCTTCTTACTGGGGGGTCCGGCAACTCACCTTT.

This clone was recorded a few times. A single base is all that separates this from a far larger clone, so a read error is likely. At the DNA level, this CDR3 is encoded by other sequences in the same sample as well. No J gene was called, and the V gene is TRDV2; the table's D call TRDD3 went unverified against the DNA. This CDR3 is built from 24 residues. The V gene's germline CDR1 is GEAIGNYY and CDR2 EKD. Here the CDR3 DNA reads TGTGCCTGTGACACACGGGAATTACTGGGGGATAATGCTTTCAGATCCTGGGACACCCGACAGATGTTCTTC. Amino acid sequence: CACDTRELLGDNAFRSWDTRQMFF.